These T cell receptor beta chains were read from a single sample in a study of blood T cell repertoires in COVID-19. TCRdb keeps only in-frame clones here, not all; method: immunoSEQ multiplex PCR. The sample includes roughly 140,000 clones, about 84% seen only once; the top ten take over 10%. The sample comprised peripheral blood. Receptors were obtained from a man aged 55 to 70 with active or convalescent COVID-19. Both conserved end residues are part of each CDR3. D genes are given only for firm matches. Clone size is given for some rows only: seen once, a few or many times, or a class if the clone is expanded.

V gene	clone size	D gene	J gene	CDR3 protein	CDR3 DNA
TRBV6-6	.	.	TRBJ2-5	CASSPSRDKGKTQYF	TGTGCCAGCAGCCCGTCCCGGGACAAGGGGAAGACCCAGTACTTC
TRBV28	once	.	TRBJ2-1	CASIKAGPYNEQFF	TGTGCCAGCATCAAAGCGGGCCCCTACAATGAGCAGTTCTTC
TRBV19	.	TRBD1	TRBJ1-5	CASSVTGGAQPQHF	TGTGCCAGTAGTGTAACAGGGGGCGCCCAGCCCCAGCATTTT
TRBV7-8	.	.	TRBJ1-4	CASSFLRGDEKLFF	TGTGCCAGCAGCTTTTTGAGAGGAGATGAAAAACTGTTTTTT
TRBV3-1/TRBV3-2	.	.	TRBJ1-3	CASSPGAGTGNTIYF	TGTGCCAGCAGCCCTGGAGCAGGGACTGGAAACACCATATATTTT
TRBV28	.	TRBD1	TRBJ2-7	CASSSGTGAYEQYF	TGTGCCAGCAGTTCCGGGACAGGGGCCTACGAGCAGTACTTC
TRBV7-6	once	TRBD1	TRBJ2-7	CASSLYRDRGGEQYF	TGTGCCAGCAGCTTATACCGGGACAGGGGTGGCGAGCAGTACTTC
TRBV7-8	.	.	TRBJ2-7	CASSLAGGRSYEQYF	TGTGCCAGCAGCTTAGCGGGAGGCCGCTCCTACGAGCAGTACTTC
TRBV3-1/TRBV3-2	.	TRBD2	TRBJ2-3	CASSQGLAGTDTQYF	TGTGCCAGCAGCCAAGGACTAGCGGGCACAGATACGCAGTATTTT
TRBV27	.	.	TRBJ1-3	CASRDSDGDTIYF	TGTGCCTCGCGGGACTCCGATGGGGACACCATATATTTT
TRBV12-5	many	.	TRBJ2-2	CASGLVRSRVSTGELFF	TGTGCTAGTGGTTTGGTTCGATCCCGGGTCTCGACCGGGGAGCTGTTTTTT
TRBV10-3	.	TRBD1	TRBJ1-1	CAIQERDRLTEAFF	TGTGCCATCCAAGAGAGGGACAGACTCACTGAAGCTTTCTTT
TRBV11-2	.	.	TRBJ1-2	CASSFGRSYGYTF	TGTGCCAGCAGCTTTGGGCGCTCCTATGGCTACACCTTC
TRBV7-2	.	TRBD1	TRBJ1-3	CASSLITPRQGRGNTIYF	TGTGCCAGCAGCTTAATCACCCCTCGACAGGGTAGGGGAAACACCATATATTTT
TRBV7-2	.	.	TRBJ2-1	CASSFRGSGYNEQFF	TGTGCCAGCAGCTTCCGAGGGAGTGGGTACAATGAGCAGTTCTTC
TRBV12-5	.	.	TRBJ2-7	CASDLAGAYEQYF	TGTGCTAGTGATTTGGCGGGTGCCTACGAGCAGTACTTC